This note documents a single TCR beta chain sequence. The sample comes from a study of shared T cell receptors in the human thymus. Profiling relied on immunoSEQ multiplex PCR, and the TCRdb table lists in-frame clones only, not all of them. This sample has over 650,000 clones, with 70% to 90% found just once. These same data were also listed under a study on human thymus T cells. That publication notes: Donation came from healthy Finnish infants having corrective surgery for congenital heart defects. Obtained as resections during corrective heart surgery, the thymus tissue was then studied. Blood and thymic repertoires both appeared biased in V and J gene usage. Thymic repertoires of unrelated individuals were reported in related research to overlap highly.

The source is a boy under three years old with a congenital heart defect. The sample taken for sequencing was thymocytes.

Written as DNA, the CDR3 is TGTGCCAGCAGTCTCCGGACTAGCGGGATTCAAGAGACCCAGTACTTC. Its translation: CASSLRTSGIQETQYF. The chain employs TRBV28 and TRBJ2-5; 12 positions match TRBD2. Germline CDR1 reads MDHEN; CDR2 reads SYDVKM. After removal of 5 bases from V and 2 bases from J, the junction contained 6 bases not matched to a gene. This CDR3 has 16 amino acids.